Detailed here is one T cell receptor (beta chain). This clonotype occurred a few times. Its binding antigen is unknown. No much larger clone exists at a distance of one base, and base qualities are not known. The meaning of the sample's time point label: before preoperative PTX-NDP chemotherapy. Before surgery, patients were given paclitaxel-nedaplatin as preoperative chemotherapy. The library was built by means of PCR. TCRdb records HiSeq X Ten as the sequencer. TCR repertoires were characterized by high-throughput sequencing. TCRdb reran the public reads through fastp at Q25 and MiXCR, keeping productive beta chains. Rows are unified per CDR3 protein, each entry keeping the most common DNA and genes. This sample holds under 7,000 distinct CDR3 sequences; under 35% were observed only once. The ten most abundant clones make up roughly 13% of the sample. This entry is derived from a study of esophageal squamous cell carcinoma under preoperative chemotherapy (dated by TCRdb to the late 2010s). Describing the broader study: TCR repertoires were profiled in both peripheral blood T cells and tumor-infiltrating lymphocytes. The effects of paclitaxel-nedaplatin chemotherapy on T-cell receptor repertoires in patients with esophageal squamous cell carcinoma were assessed. The cohort comprised about 5 patients with primary esophageal squamous cell carcinoma. Repertoires from samples taken before paclitaxel-nedaplatin therapy were compared with repertoires from samples taken after paclitaxel-nedaplatin therapy.

General study outcomes and caveats: Tumor-infiltrating lymphocytes after treatment appeared to come partly from peripheral T cells migrating into the tumor, rather than solely from local clonal changes. The cohort was small, with only 5 or 6 patients with esophageal squamous cell carcinoma analyzed. A significant increase in TCR diversity was observed in peripheral T cells after chemotherapy, whereas no such increase was observed in tumor-infiltrating lymphocytes. Paclitaxel-nedaplatin therapy induced immediate and substantial clonotype frequency changes, with contraction more likely among abundant clones than amplification.

A distance of 12 bases separates the germline ends of V and J, which lose 0 bases and 10 bases respectively. From the cysteine through the phenylalanine, the CDR3 covers 13 amino acids. Only the CDR3 region is kept as DNA, spanning 39 bases read in frame from base 1. CDR1 and CDR2, per the germline V gene, are SGDLS and YYNGEE. This receptor was taken from a human donor with esophageal squamous cell carcinoma. The donor label of this sample is uncertain. The sequence is built from TRBV9 and TRBJ2-3; tentative D gene TRBD2, with 6 bases matching. This sample was gathered from a patient given preoperative chemotherapy. The sequenced DNA is TGTGCCAGCAGCGTAGGGACTACCCCGTCGCAGTATTTT. It codes for CASSVGTTPSQYF. Outside the CDR3, residues come from the reference TRBV9 and TRBJ2-3 proteins, so the full variable domain is: DSGVTQTPKHLITATGQRVTLRCSPRSGDLSVYWYQQSLDQGLQFLIQYYNGEERAKGNILERFSAQQFPDLHSELNLSSLELGDSALYFCASSVGTTPSQYFGPGTRLTVL.